Sequencing of this T cell receptor beta chain was carried out in a study of OX40 agonist ivuxolimab in advanced cancers. Overall study: Dose-escalation patients suffered from hepatocellular carcinoma, melanoma, renal cell or head and neck cancer. General study findings and limits: The expanded peripheral T cells' antigen specificity was not determined. More expanded clones were seen, on average, in CD8+ T cells than in CD4+.

The data were produced by immunoSEQ multiplex PCR, yet TCRdb's version contains in-frame clones alone and is incomplete. The sample holds tens of thousands of clones, 81% seen once. With 2 bases removed from V and 2 bases from J, the gap between germline ends came to 11 bases. Germline V lookup: CDR1 SGDLS, CDR2 YYNGEE. The CDR3 contains 15 residues. Patients with autoimmune history or systemic immunosuppression were excluded. About this clone itself: Its target is unknown.

The TCR was taken from an adult with an advanced solid tumor such as melanoma, head and neck, liver or kidney cancer. The chain links TRBV9 to TRBJ1-3; perhaps TRBD1 as D (5 bases). Sequenced material: CD4+ or CD8+ T cells sorted from blood, taken in a trial of the OX40 agonist ivuxolimab. CDR3 protein: CASSVGADPGNTIYF. In DNA, the CDR3 is TGTGCCAGCAGCGTTGGGGCAGACCCTGGAAACACCATATATTTT.